This TCR beta chain was retrieved from a study of cytomegalovirus exposure and HLA in healthy donors. Primers: 60 Vbeta forward and 13 Jbeta reverse. Clones were sequenced by immunoSEQ multiplex PCR, and TCRdb holds only the in-frame ones, with some missing. The repertoire includes more than 100,000 clones, approximately 87% of them detected once, and 1.5% sits in the top ten. CDR1 is LNHDA, CDR2 SQIVND, per germline (reference sequence). Losses at the gene ends were 5 bases for V and 1 base for J; bases not matched to a gene: 6. The CDR3 has 15 residues. The sequenced material came from PBMCs. The rearrangement uses TRBV19 and TRBJ2-5; 8 bases are a match to TRBD1. The TCR originated in a man aged 35 to 55 in good health and CMV-seronegative. The CDR3 region is CASSGQGARQETQYF. In nucleotides, the CDR3 is TGTGCCAGTAGTGGCCAGGGGGCACGCCAAGAGACCCAGTACTTC. The full variable domain, in which reference TRBV19 and TRBJ2-5 provide the parts outside the CDR3, is DGGITQSPKYLFRKEGQNVTLSCEQNLNHDAMYWYRQDPGQGLRLIYYSQIVNDFQKGDIAEGYSVSREKKESFPLTVTSAQKNPTAFYLCASSGQGARQETQYFGPGTRLLVL.